These 26 T cell receptor beta chains came from one sample sequenced in a study of blood T cell repertoires in COVID-19. Produced via immunoSEQ multiplex PCR; TCRdb's table is partial and in-frame only. The table shows under 400,000 clones, with around 90% occurring only once. Material: peripheral blood. These receptors all stem from a man in his late teens or twenties with active or convalescent COVID-19.

The chain links TRBV2 to TRBJ1-6; D remains unclear. Trimming took off 5 bases at V and 7 bases at J, with 18 bases between the two ends. The CDR3 spans 16 residues. From germline, CDR1 is SNHLY and CDR2 FYNNEI. CDR3: CASSPRTGNQNSPLHF. The CDR3 coding sequence is TGTGCCAGCAGTCCCCGGACGGGGAATCAAAATTCACCCCTCCACTTT.

The rearrangement uses TRBV28 and TRBJ2-5; TRBD2 might be the D (5 bases). Germline CDR1 MDHEN, CDR2 SYDVKM. The ends were cut back, 6 bases at V and 7 bases at J, with 15 bases in the middle. The CDR3 runs to 13 residues. This CDR3 is CASSLLRGWTQYF. The DNA of the CDR3 is TGTGCCAGCAGCTTGCTCCGCGGGTGGACCCAGTACTTC.

This chain joins TRBV11-3 and TRBJ2-3, with 7 bases fitting TRBD2. CDR3 length: 15 amino acids. Germline CDR1 SGHNT, CDR2 YENEEA. J lost 6 bases, V lost 5 bases, and 11 bases had no gene match. The CDR3 reads CASSPGEREVDTQYF. CDR3 nucleotides: TGTGCCAGCAGCCCCGGGGAGCGGGAAGTGGATACGCAGTATTTT.

This clone has a handful of counts. The chain combines TRBV29-1 with TRBJ1-2; perhaps TRBD1 as D (5 bases). Deletions cut 2 bases from V and 4 bases from J, with 11 bases between. In germline, CDR1 is SQVTM, CDR2 ANQGSEA. The CDR3 is 13 residues long. The CDR3 DNA sequence: TGCAGCGTTGAACAGGGACTGCCCTATGGCTACACCTTC. As protein: CSVEQGLPYGYTF.

The chain is built from TRBV29-1 and TRBJ1-1; 8 bases map to TRBD1. The V gene end was trimmed by 4 bases and the J gene end by 0 bases; junction bases not matched to a gene: 4. Germline CDR1 SQVTM, CDR2 ANQGSEA. This CDR3 is built from 14 residues. The CDR3 nucleotides are TGCAGCGTTGGGGGGGACAGGTTGAACACTGAAGCTTTCTTT. Protein: CSVGGDRLNTEAFF. The complete variable domain, with remaining parts taken from reference TRBV29-1 and TRBJ1-1, reads SAVISQKPSRDICQRGTSLTIQCQVDSQVTMMFWYRQQPGQSLTLIATANQGSEATYESGFVIDKFPISRPNLTFSTLTVSNMSPEDSSIYLCSVGGDRLNTEAFFGQGTRLTVV.

The gene calls are TRBV7-8 and TRBJ2-5; unclear D gene. Germline V gives CDR1 SGHVS, CDR2 FQNEAQ. The V gene lost 3 bases and the J gene lost 4 bases, with 12 bases spanning the gap. The CDR3 loop spans 14 amino acids. CDR3 sequence: CASSFGSHTETQYF. The CDR3 DNA reads as TGTGCCAGCAGCTTCGGGTCCCACACAGAGACCCAGTACTTC.

The chain carries TRBV2 and TRBJ2-7, with D tentatively TRBD2 (5 bases). This CDR3 comprises 14 residues. Deletions cut 4 bases from V and 2 bases from J, with 12 bases between. Germline V gene lookup returns CDR1 SNHLY and CDR2 FYNNEI. The CDR3 DNA sequence: TGTGCCAGCAGTGTCCTACCCGGGGCCTACGAGCAGTACTTC. Translated: CASSVLPGAYEQYF.

This clone occurred once. The rearrangement joins TRBV7-3 to TRBJ1-2; the D gene is possibly TRBD1 (6 bases). CDR1 and CDR2 (germline): SGHTA, FQGTGA. The CDR3 is made up of 16 amino acids. V shed 5 bases and J shed 4 bases, with 20 bases lying between them. DNA for the CDR3: TGTGCCAGCAGCCCCTACCCTCGGGGAGGGGGCTATGGCTACACCTTC. Protein sequence: CASSPYPRGGGYGYTF.

This chain connects TRBV7-2 to TRBJ1-4; D may be TRBD1 (6 bases). The CDR3 is 15 residues long. The V end lost 2 bases, the J end lost 3 bases, and 10 bases lay between the germline ends. CDR1 SGHTA and CDR2 FQGNSA come from the germline V gene. The CDR3 DNA reads as TGTGCCAGCAGCTTACAGGGGCCGGCTAATGAAAAACTGTTTTTT. Translating it yields CASSLQGPANEKLFF.

The rearrangement links TRBV5-1 to TRBJ2-7; D is undetermined. Germline V gene data show CDR1 as SGHRS and CDR2 as YFSETQ. The germline V and J ends were trimmed by 0 bases and 2 bases, with 12 bases remaining between them. This CDR3 contains 15 residues. As DNA, the CDR3 is TGCGCCAGCAGCTTGGCCCTGAACAGCCCCTACGAGCAGTACTTC. It is translated as CASSLALNSPYEQYF.

A single count supports this clone. The chain employs TRBV9 and TRBJ1-3; no firm D call. The CDR3 has 13 residues. The ends were cut back, 4 bases at V and 4 bases at J, with 9 bases in the middle. From germline, CDR1 is SGDLS and CDR2 YYNGEE. Here the CDR3 reads CASSPDGGNTIYF. CDR3 nucleotides: TGTGCCAGCAGCCCAGACGGGGGAAACACCATATATTTT.

The chain employs TRBV20-1 and TRBJ1-1, with unresolved D. V dropped 6 bases and J dropped 4 bases, with 9 bases sitting between them. This CDR3 spans 11 amino acids. In germline, CDR1 is DFQATT, CDR2 SNEGSKA (reference sequence). The chain's CDR3 is CSATGGTEAFF. The DNA of the CDR3 is TGCAGTGCCACCGGTGGCACTGAAGCTTTCTTT.

This clone was recorded once. V gene TRBV6-5 combines with J gene TRBJ1-5; 7 bases map to TRBD1. This CDR3 region has 16 residues. Germline loops: CDR1 MNHEY, CDR2 SVGAGI. V was clipped by 2 bases and J by 3 bases; unmatched bases: 7. CDR3 coding DNA: TGTGCCAGCAGTTACAATCCAGGGGGAAACAATCAGCCCCAGCATTTT. Protein: CASSYNPGGNNQPQHF.

DNA for the CDR3: TGTGCCAGCAGCCGGGACACCTCGCCCGAGCAGTACTTC. This sequence encodes CASSRDTSPEQYF. The genes are TRBV3-1 (or the pseudogene TRBV3-2) and TRBJ2-7, with D possibly TRBD1 on 6 matching bases. This CDR3 is 13 amino acids long. The germline V gene encodes CDR1 LGHDT and CDR2 YNNKEL (reference sequence). The V end was cut by 4 bases, the J end by 6 bases, with 13 bases between.

The genes are TRBV5-1 and TRBJ2-7; 9 bases agree with TRBD1. V lost 2 bases to trimming and J lost 3 bases; unmatched junction nucleotides: 3. Germline values: CDR1 SGHRS, CDR2 YFSETQ. This CDR3 spans 14 amino acids. Here the CDR3 DNA reads TGCGCCAGCAGCTTAGGGACAGGGTACTACGAGCAGTACTTC. This encodes CASSLGTGYYEQYF.

The J gene is TRBJ2-1, the V gene TRBV10-3; 7 nucleotides line up with TRBD1. J lost 1 base, V lost 10 bases, and 4 bases had no gene match. The germline gives CDR1 ENHRY, CDR2 SYGVKD. This CDR3 contains 13 residues. The CDR3 nucleotides are TGTGCCAACCGGGACAGTTCCTACAATGAGCAGTTCTTC. It codes for CANRDSSYNEQFF.

The chain is built from TRBV28 and TRBJ1-4; a weak D match, TRBD1 (6 bases). This CDR3 has 16 residues. Trimming pared 4 bases from V and 0 bases from J, leaving 12 bases between. Germline-derived CDR1 and CDR2 are MDHEN and SYDVKM. CDR3 sequence reads: CASSSPGQATNEKLFF. CDR3 nucleotides: TGTGCCAGCAGTTCCCCGGGACAAGCAACTAATGAAAAACTGTTTTTT.

In this sample, this clone turned up a few times. The chain is built from TRBV28 and TRBJ1-5; no clear D gene. The CDR3 totals 16 residues. Germline-derived CDR1 and CDR2 are MDHEN and SYDVKM. V was pared by 10 bases and J by 5 bases, with 24 bases between. The CDR3 region has the DNA TGTGCCACCAAAAATTTCCCAGATCTCGGGGATCAGCCCCAGCATTTT. Protein sequence: CATKNFPDLGDQPQHF. The variable domain in full, with the rest retrieved from reference TRBV28 and TRBJ1-5, is DVKVTQSSRYLVKRTGEKVFLECVQDMDHENMFWYRQDPGLGLRLIYFSYDVKMKEKGDIPEGYSVSREKKERFSLILESASTNQTSMYLCATKNFPDLGDQPQHFGDGTRLSIL.

This chain uses TRBV6-2 or TRBV6-3 with TRBJ2-7, with TRBD1 matching 7 bases. With 5 bases clipped from V and 5 bases from J, the junction kept 3 bases outside the gene matches. Germline assignment: CDR1 MNHEY and CDR2 SVGEGT. The CDR3 is made up of 12 amino acids. The CDR3 nucleotides read TGTGCCAGCAGTGGTCAGGGGGACGAGCAGTACTTC. This encodes CASSGQGDEQYF.

J is TRBJ1-2 and V is TRBV9; 7 bases match TRBD1. J was trimmed by 3 bases and V by 3 bases; bases with no gene match: 2. Looked up from germline, CDR1 is SGDLS and CDR2 is YYNGEE. The CDR3 is made up of 13 amino acids. CDR3 nucleotides: TGTGCCAGCAGCGCCACAGGGGACTATGGCTACACCTTC. This codes for CASSATGDYGYTF.

This clone was picked up a small number of times. This sequence joins TRBV7-2 and TRBJ1-2; possible D gene TRBD1, 6 bases. V lost 1 base and J 8 bases, leaving 11 bases between the germline ends. From germline, CDR1 is SGHTA and CDR2 FQGNSA. This CDR3 region has 13 residues. The CDR3 DNA sequence: TGTGCCAGCAGCTTAGGGCAGGGGATAGGCTACACCTTC. Translation: CASSLGQGIGYTF.

This clone appeared once. This chain uses TRBV4-1 with TRBJ2-7; 14 nucleotides agree with TRBD2. V shed 0 bases and J 7 bases; nucleotides not matched to a gene: 8. The CDR3 runs 17 residues. Germline V gene sequence: CDR1 MGHRA, CDR2 YSYEKL. The CDR3: CASSQDLRTSGGQEQYF. CDR3 nucleotide sequence: TGCGCCAGCAGCCAAGATTTGAGGACTAGCGGGGGGCAGGAGCAGTACTTC.

The genes are TRBV7-2 and TRBJ2-3; 10 nucleotides line up with TRBD2. CDR3 size: 18 residues. J gave up 1 base and V 4 bases, and 11 bases lay outside the gene matches. From germline, CDR1 is SGHTA and CDR2 FQGNSA. CDR3 region: CASSSNGIAGGRTDTQYF. Here the CDR3 DNA reads TGTGCCAGCAGCTCCAATGGGATAGCGGGGGGCCGCACAGATACGCAGTATTTT.

The rearrangement uses TRBV2 and TRBJ2-1, with TRBD1 identical over 8 bases. This CDR3 has 11 residues. J gave up 11 bases and V 6 bases, and 3 bases lay outside the gene matches. Looked up from germline, CDR1 is SNHLY and CDR2 is FYNNEI. Here the CDR3 reads CASRDRAKQFF. The CDR3 coding sequence is TGTGCCAGCAGGGACAGGGCCAAGCAGTTCTTC.

The genes are TRBV11-2 and TRBJ2-2; perhaps TRBD1 as D (6 bases). This CDR3 comprises 16 residues. Germline V gene data show CDR1 as SGHAT and CDR2 as FQNNGV. Trimming removed 6 bases from V and 6 bases from J, with 20 bases in between. The chain's CDR3 is CASRPTGSTRPGELFF. In nucleotides, the CDR3 is TGTGCCAGCAGACCCACAGGGTCCACAAGGCCCGGGGAGCTGTTTTTT. Combining the CDR3 with reference TRBV11-2 and TRBJ2-2 gives the whole variable domain EAGVAQSPRYKIIEKRQSVAFWCNPISGHATLYWYQQILGQGPKLLIQFQNNGVVDDSQLPKDRFSAERLKGVDSTLKIQPAKLEDSAVYLCASRPTGSTRPGELFFGEGSRLTVL.

The chain combines TRBV19 with TRBJ1-1; tentatively, D is TRBD1 (5 bases). The germline gives CDR1 LNHDA, CDR2 SQIVND (reference sequence). The CDR3 has 13 residues. Trimming removed 11 bases at V and 1 base at J, with 14 bases between. The CDR3 sequence is CAGRQSRNTEAFF. CDR3 nucleotide sequence: TGTGCCGGAAGACAGAGCCGGAACACTGAAGCTTTCTTT.